The 18 T cell receptor delta chains listed next were all sequenced from one sample in a study of Vδ1+ human thymocytes (dated by TCRdb to 2016 to 2018). Sequencing used an Illumina MiSeq. RNA extraction was performed with the RNeasy mini kit, and reverse transcription was done with Superscript III. CDR3 amplicons were produced by multiplex PCR using pooled V-gene forward primers and a constant-region reverse primer with Illumina adaptor overhangs. The public reads were reprocessed by TCRdb using CATT, and rows of matching DNA were later combined. The sample table shows about 75,000 delta-chain clones, and about 30% are seen once. 0.2% to 0.3% of the sample lies in the top ten. Their target antigens are unknown. What the research found in general, with its limitations: The thymic TRG and TRD repertoires appeared highly polyclonal, with Gaussian CDR3 length distributions, in contrast to the oligoclonal repertoires of peripheral blood.

The sample was Vdelta1+ gamma-delta thymocytes from the thymus. The sample's cell subset or site label is to be understood as: FACS-sorted CD3+ TCRalphabeta- TCRVdelta1+ TCRVdelta2- thymocytes. These receptors were collected from a boy under two years old who had congenital heart surgery.

This clone was observed a few times. The chain couples TRDV1 to TRDJ1, with D perhaps being TRDD2 or TRDD3 (5 bases each). Trimming took off 2 bases at V and 0 bases at J, with 25 bases between the two ends. CDR3 length equals 20 residues. In germline, CDR1 is TSWWSYY, CDR2 QGS. The CDR3 sequence is CALGEKGAFVYGKNTDKLIF. CDR3 nucleotides: TGTGCTCTTGGGGAAAAGGGGGCCTTCGTTTACGGAAAAAACACCGATAAACTCATCTTT.

This chain connects TRDV1 to TRDJ1; 13 bases match TRDD3. Germline V gene sequence: CDR1 TSWWSYY, CDR2 QGS. There are 18 residues in the CDR3. The J segment lost 3 bases and the V segment lost 4 bases, leaving 11 bases of the junction unmatched. The CDR3 region has the DNA TGTGCTCTTGGGGCTTTACAGCTACTGGGGGATACGGCCGATAAACTCATCTTT. As protein: CALGALQLLGDTADKLIF.

The chain has TRDV1 and TRDJ1, with D perhaps matching TRDD3 (6 bases). This CDR3 has 17 amino acids. Trimming shortened V by 5 bases and J by 11 bases, and 30 bases separated the two germline ends. Looked up from germline, CDR1 is TSWWSYY and CDR2 is QGS. For the CDR3, the DNA is TGTGCTCTTGGGCCTCTGGGTATACGGCTGGGGACGAGGATGCTCATCTTT. This sequence encodes CALGPLGIRLGTRMLIF.

The chain links TRDV1 to TRDJ1, with D uncertain. The CDR3 runs to 16 residues. Trimming removed 1 base at V and 0 bases at J, with 12 bases between. Germline V gene data show CDR1 as TSWWSYY and CDR2 as QGS. CDR3 coding DNA: TGTGCTCTTGGGGAACCCCGCTGTATCCACACCGATAAACTCATCTTT. It codes for CALGEPRCIHTDKLIF.

The V gene is TRDV1, the J gene TRDJ1; 8 bases are a match to TRDD3. Germline CDR1 reads TSWWSYY; CDR2 reads QGS. The ends lost 5 bases at V and 7 bases at J; junction bases unmatched: 24. The CDR3 is 19 amino acids. CDR3 DNA sequence: TGTGCTCTTGGGCTTGGGAGGACTTCAACTGGCGTACTGGGGGCTAAACTCATCTTT. Protein: CALGLGRTSTGVLGAKLIF.

The rearrangement uses TRDV1 and TRDJ1, with 8 nucleotides matching TRDD3. Germline assignment: CDR1 TSWWSYY and CDR2 QGS. The CDR3 loop spans 20 amino acids. Trimming removed 1 base from V and 1 base from J; junction bases left unmatched: 17. This chain's CDR3 is CALGEPLLLGTGGRTDKLIF. CDR3 nucleotide sequence: TGTGCTCTTGGGGAACCCCTCCTTTTAGGTACTGGGGGCCGCACCGATAAACTCATCTTT.

The V gene is TRDV1, the J gene TRDJ1, with 7 bases fitting TRDD3. V lost 3 bases and J lost 0; bases outside the gene matches: 16. The CDR3 has 19 amino acids. CDR1 and CDR2 from the germline V gene are TSWWSYY and QGS. CDR3 amino acids: CALGDFPPPGGSYTDKLIF. CDR3 nucleotides: TGTGCTCTTGGGGATTTTCCTCCTCCTGGGGGTTCATACACCGATAAACTCATCTTT.

The chain employs TRDV1 and TRDJ1, with TRDD3 identical over 9 bases. After removal of 0 bases from V and 0 bases from J, the junction contained 26 bases not matched to a gene. Germline assignment: CDR1 TSWWSYY and CDR2 QGS. The length of the CDR3 is 24 residues. Here the CDR3 reads CALGELVSCATSLTGGTNTDKLIF. The CDR3 nucleotides read TGTGCTCTTGGGGAACTAGTTTCCTGTGCAACTTCCTTAACTGGGGGAACCAACACCGATAAACTCATCTTT.

The chain is built from TRDV1 and TRDJ1; D possibly corresponds to TRDD2 (5 bases). The germline CDR1 and CDR2 sequences are TSWWSYY and QGS. The CDR3 covers 19 residues. V shed 4 bases and J shed 0 bases, with 24 bases lying between them. This CDR3 is CALGAAYGSSPKYTDKLIF. The CDR3 bases are TGTGCTCTTGGGGCCGCCTACGGGTCCTCGCCTAAGTACACCGATAAACTCATCTTT.

The rearrangement links TRDV1 to TRDJ1; no firm D call. The V gene's germline CDR1 is TSWWSYY and CDR2 QGS. Deletions cut 2 bases from V and 3 bases from J, with 16 bases between. The CDR3 has 16 amino acids. Written as DNA, the CDR3 is TGTGCTCTTGGGGAAGAGTCGAGAGCGGTGCCCGATAAACTCATCTTT. It encodes CALGEESRAVPDKLIF.

This clone was seen more than once but under ten times. The chain carries TRDV1 and TRDJ1; the match to TRDD3 covers 13 bases. V lost 0 bases to trimming and J lost 2 bases; unmatched junction nucleotides: 24. The germline V gene has CDR1 TSWWSYY and CDR2 QGS. The CDR3 length is 24 residues. Written as DNA, the CDR3 is TGTGCTCTTGGGGAACTGCTCCCCACTGCTGGTACTGGGGGATACGCCTCTGATACCGATAAACTCATCTTT. Its protein is CALGELLPTAGTGGYASDTDKLIF.

V usage is TRDV1 and J usage is TRDJ1; D is perhaps TRDD3 (5 bases). Germline V CDR1 and CDR2: TSWWSYY, QGS. The CDR3 contains 21 residues. Deletions cut 2 bases from V and 0 bases from J, with 28 bases between. The CDR3 DNA is TGTGCTCTTGGGGAATCAGGCCCCCGGCAGTACTGGTCCCCGTACACCGATAAACTCATCTTT. Its translation is CALGESGPRQYWSPYTDKLIF.

This clone was recorded a few times. The chain couples TRDV1 to TRDJ1, with 10 nucleotides matching TRDD3. This CDR3 has 20 amino acids. After removal of 5 bases from V and 1 base from J, the junction contained 19 bases not matched to a gene. CDR1 is TSWWSYY, CDR2 QGS, per germline. CDR3 amino acids: CALGNTSPTLYWGITDKLIF. DNA of the CDR3: TGTGCTCTTGGGAACACCTCCCCCACCCTGTACTGGGGGATCACCGATAAACTCATCTTT.

The sample holds a few counts of this clone. The chain joins TRDV1 to TRDJ1; D unclear. From germline, CDR1 is TSWWSYY and CDR2 QGS. The CDR3 runs to 15 residues. With 0 bases removed from V and 3 bases from J, the gap between germline ends came to 11 bases. CDR3 in amino acids: CALGELSCLADKLIF. CDR3 nucleotide sequence: TGTGCTCTTGGGGAACTATCCTGTCTAGCCGATAAACTCATCTTT.

This clone has just a few counts. The chain has TRDV1 and TRDJ1, with 11 bases lining up with TRDD3. Germline-derived CDR1 and CDR2 are TSWWSYY and QGS. The CDR3 covers 21 residues. Losses at the gene ends were 3 bases for V and 1 base for J; bases not matched to a gene: 19. The CDR3 loop is CALGDCLPPYWGIKATDKLIF. CDR3 sequence (DNA): TGTGCTCTTGGGGACTGCCTTCCACCGTACTGGGGGATAAAGGCCACCGATAAACTCATCTTT.

The J gene is TRDJ1, the V gene TRDV1; 8 bases match TRDD3. Germline CDR1 and CDR2: TSWWSYY and QGS. The CDR3 runs 18 residues. V was clipped by 0 bases and J by 6 bases; unmatched bases: 15. The CDR3 nucleotides read TGTGCTCTTGGGGAACTCTGGGGTTTCCTAACTGGGGGGTATAAACTCATCTTT. This sequence encodes CALGELWGFLTGGYKLIF.

This clone has a handful of counts. V and J are TRDV2 and TRDJ1; 11 bases match TRDD3. Trimming removed 6 bases from V and 5 bases from J; junction bases left unmatched: 10. Germline-derived CDR1 and CDR2 are GEAIGNYY and EKD. The CDR3 extends over 15 amino acids. As DNA, the CDR3 is TGTGCCTGTTGGGGGATACGCGATTTTTTTGATAAACTCATCTTT. Amino acid sequence: CACWGIRDFFDKLIF.

This clone was detected only a few times. This chain joins TRDV1 and TRDJ1; TRDD3 aligns across 10 bases. The germline V gene has CDR1 TSWWSYY and CDR2 QGS. The CDR3 is 18 residues long. Losses at the gene ends were 4 bases for V and 8 bases for J; bases not matched to a gene: 19. The DNA for the CDR3 is TGTGCTCTTGGGGCCTTTTCCCCGTACTGGGGGATGGTCGGCAAACTCATCTTT. Its protein is CALGAFSPYWGMVGKLIF.